These 9 T cell receptor beta chains originate from one sample sequenced in a study of cytomegalovirus exposure and HLA in healthy donors. It was with 60 Vbeta and 13 Jbeta primers that the PCR ran. Repertoires were generated with immunoSEQ multiplex PCR, while TCRdb's copy carries only in-frame clones and drops some. In all, the sample yields some 60,000 clones. Sequenced sample: PBMCs. The receptors originated from a male donor in good health and CMV-seronegative.

CDR3: CASSQGMFGTGNTGELFF. The CDR3 DNA is TGCGCCAGCAGCCAAGGGATGTTCGGGACAGGGAACACCGGGGAGCTGTTTTTT. V is TRBV4-3 and J is TRBJ2-2; 8 bases match TRBD1. Germline V gene sequence: CDR1 LGHNA, CDR2 YSLEER. V lost 1 base, J lost 1 base, and 8 bases stayed unmatched. The CDR3 covers 18 residues.

J is TRBJ2-1 and V is TRBV19; TRBD1 matches 10 bases. Looked up from germline, CDR1 is LNHDA and CDR2 is SQIVND (reference sequence). The CDR3 length is 15 residues. V lost 4 bases to trimming and J lost 6 bases; unmatched junction nucleotides: 6. CDR3 coding DNA: TGTGCCAGTAGTACCCCTGGACAGGGGGTCAATGAGCAGTTCTTC. It translates to CASSTPGQGVNEQFF. Filled out from reference TRBV19 and TRBJ2-1, the complete variable domain reads DGGITQSPKYLFRKEGQNVTLSCEQNLNHDAMYWYRQDPGQGLRLIYYSQIVNDFQKGDIAEGYSVSREKKESFPLTVTSAQKNPTAFYLCASSTPGQGVNEQFFGPGTRLTVL.

V gene TRBV5-1 combines with J gene TRBJ1-1; D gene unclear. V was pared by 5 bases and J by 11 bases, with 22 bases between. From germline, CDR1 is SGHRS and CDR2 YFSETQ. This CDR3 is built from 14 residues. This CDR3 reads CASRATPSALLAFF. Written as DNA, the CDR3 is TGCGCCAGCAGGGCGACACCTTCTGCGCTCCTGGCTTTCTTT.

The chain employs TRBV5-1 and TRBJ1-1; TRBD1 matches 7 bases. Germline CDR1 is SGHRS and CDR2 is YFSETQ. The CDR3 is 14 amino acids. Trimming took 5 bases from V and 0 from J; bases not matched to a gene: 4. The CDR3 DNA reads as TGCGCCAGCAGTGAAACAGGGGTGAACACTGAAGCTTTCTTT. It codes for CASSETGVNTEAFF.

The V call is TRBV5-1, the J call TRBJ2-7; D not resolved. V lost 7 bases and J lost 2, with 16 bases in between. The CDR3 has 14 amino acids. The V gene's germline CDR1 is SGHRS and CDR2 YFSETQ. The CDR3 DNA follows: TGCGCCAGCCTAACGGGTCTTTTTCCCTACGAGCAGTACTTC. Protein: CASLTGLFPYEQYF.

The chain couples TRBV29-1 to TRBJ2-2; weak D call: TRBD2 (6 bases). Germline V gene data show CDR1 as SQVTM and CDR2 as ANQGSEA. The ends were cut back, 4 bases at V and 1 base at J, with 13 bases in the middle. CDR3 length: 15 amino acids. The DNA of the CDR3 is TGCAGCGTTGCCGCGGCGGGAAAGAACACCGGGGAGCTGTTTTTT. Protein product: CSVAAAGKNTGELFF.

The chain employs TRBV7-2 and TRBJ2-3, with 8 bases fitting TRBD2. The CDR3 has 15 amino acids. CDR1 and CDR2 from the germline V gene are SGHTA and FQGNSA. The trim removed 6 bases at V and 4 bases at J, leaving 9 bases unmatched. CDR3 sequence reads: CASSSTGGRADTQYF. CDR3 DNA: TGTGCCAGCAGTTCCACGGGGGGGAGGGCAGATACGCAGTATTTT.

Comments on this clone: The same CDR3 is also encoded by other DNA sequences in this sample. The rearrangement links TRBV28 to TRBJ1-2; 7 bases fit TRBD1. This CDR3 has 12 residues. Germline CDR1 reads MDHEN; CDR2 reads SYDVKM. Trimming cost V 3 bases and J 6 bases; bases outside gene matches: 1. The CDR3 here is CASSLTGNGYTF. In DNA form, the CDR3 reads TGTGCCAGCAGTTTGACAGGGAATGGCTACACCTTC.

The V and J genes are TRBV6-6 and TRBJ1-1; TRBD1 might be the D (5 bases). The V end was cut by 6 bases, the J end by 0 bases, with 14 bases between. The CDR3 has 15 residues. The germline CDR1 and CDR2 sequences are MNHNY and SVGAGI (reference sequence). The CDR3 is CASSSPTVMNTEAFF. The DNA of the CDR3 is TGTGCCAGCAGCTCGCCGACAGTCATGAACACTGAAGCTTTCTTT.